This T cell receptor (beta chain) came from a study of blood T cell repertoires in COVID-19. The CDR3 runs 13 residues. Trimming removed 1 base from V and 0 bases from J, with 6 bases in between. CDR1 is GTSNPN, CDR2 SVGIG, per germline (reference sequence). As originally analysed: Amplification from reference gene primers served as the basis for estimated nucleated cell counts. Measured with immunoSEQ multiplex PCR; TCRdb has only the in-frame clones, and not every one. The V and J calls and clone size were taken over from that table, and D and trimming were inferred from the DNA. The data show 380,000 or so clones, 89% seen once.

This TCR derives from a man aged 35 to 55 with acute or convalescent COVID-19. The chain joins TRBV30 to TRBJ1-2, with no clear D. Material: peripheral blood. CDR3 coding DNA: TGTGCCTGGAGTGAGATAGCTAACTATGGCTACACCTTC. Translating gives CAWSEIANYGYTF.